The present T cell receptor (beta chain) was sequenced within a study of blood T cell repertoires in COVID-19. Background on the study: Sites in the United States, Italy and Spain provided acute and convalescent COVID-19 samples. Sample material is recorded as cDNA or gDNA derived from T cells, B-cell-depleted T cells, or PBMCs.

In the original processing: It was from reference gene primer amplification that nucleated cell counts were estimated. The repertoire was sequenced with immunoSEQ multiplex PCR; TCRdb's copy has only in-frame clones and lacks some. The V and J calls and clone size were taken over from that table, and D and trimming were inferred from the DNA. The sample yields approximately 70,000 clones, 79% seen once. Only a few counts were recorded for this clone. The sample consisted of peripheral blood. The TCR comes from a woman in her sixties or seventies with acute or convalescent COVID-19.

Here the CDR3 DNA reads TGTGCCAGCAGCCAGAAGCGGGGGGGCCGGGAGACCCAGTACTTC. This encodes CASSQKRGGRETQYF. The chain is built from TRBV3-1 (or the pseudogene TRBV3-2) and TRBJ2-5, with 10 bases lining up with TRBD2. The CDR3 runs to 15 residues. The germline gives CDR1 LGHDT, CDR2 YNNKEL (reference sequence). J lost 5 bases, V lost 3 bases, and 6 bases had no gene match.